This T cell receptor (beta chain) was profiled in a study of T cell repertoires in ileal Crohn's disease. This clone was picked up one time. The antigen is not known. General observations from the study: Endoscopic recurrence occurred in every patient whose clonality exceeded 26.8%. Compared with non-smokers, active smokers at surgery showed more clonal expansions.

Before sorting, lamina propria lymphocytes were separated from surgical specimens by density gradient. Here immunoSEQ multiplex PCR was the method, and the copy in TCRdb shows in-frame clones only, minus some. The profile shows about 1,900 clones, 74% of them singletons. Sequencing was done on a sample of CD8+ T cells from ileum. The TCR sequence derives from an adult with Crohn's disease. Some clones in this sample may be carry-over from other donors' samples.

The CDR3 DNA sequence: TGTGCCAGCAGCCGGACTAGCGGGAGGAACGTTAACATTCAGTACTTC. This gives the protein CASSRTSGRNVNIQYF. This chain uses TRBV5-5 with TRBJ2-4; 14 bases map to TRBD2. V shed 4 bases, J shed 7 bases, and the junction held 7 bases outside the gene matches. This CDR3 spans 16 amino acids. Germline CDR1 SGHKS, CDR2 YYEKEE (reference sequence).